The sequence of this TCR beta chain was determined in a study of T cell repertoires in cytomegalovirus infection. Study-level information: Public TCR beta signatures marked donors with CMV infection and the matching HLA. Whole-study results and caveats: Cumulative public TCR beta family frequency identified carriers of CMV plus the relevant HLA. There were HLA-C-restricted CMV-specific TCR beta clonotypes dominating the ex vivo response.

TCRdb re-analysed the reads in MiXCR, keeping a single row per CDR3 protein. The repertoire includes approximately 160,000 distinct CDR3 sequences, approximately 17% of them detected once, and around a sixth sits in the top ten. Germline CDR1 SGHTA, CDR2 FQGNSA. J gave up 3 bases and V 6 bases, and 7 bases lay outside the gene matches. This CDR3 has 14 residues. A remark on this clonotype: Antigen specificity is unknown.

The rearrangement joins TRBV7-2 to TRBJ2-5; 7 nucleotides line up with TRBD1. The receptor was derived from a human donor in good health (CMV status not recorded). Some clones in this sample may be carry-over from other donors' samples. Specimen: CD8+ T cells from PBMCs. DNA of the CDR3: TGTGCCAGCAGGTACAGGGGTTTGGAAGAGACCCAGTACTTC. Its translation: CASRYRGLEETQYF.